Listed here are 5 T cell receptor beta chains from one sample, sequenced in a study of T-cell reconstitution after alpha-beta-depleted transplantation in children. TCRbeta library construction was performed incorporating unique molecular identifiers. TCRdb itself ran the PCR reads through MiXCR, one entry per CDR3 protein. Of just over 950,000 distinct CDR3 sequences listed, about 29% were seen once; the top ten hold about 28%. The material was PBMCs, mostly from graft donor cells, obtained 360 days after TCRalphabeta/CD19-depleted stem cell transplant. The receptors come from a boy in the first two years of life who had a stem cell transplant for SCID, so the T cells may come from the graft donor.

The V gene is TRBV12-3 or TRBV12-4, the J gene TRBJ2-2; possible D gene TRBD1, 5 bases. V shed 5 bases and J shed 3 bases, with 16 bases lying between them. The CDR3 has 16 residues. The CDR3 DNA sequence: TGTGCCAGCAGTCCTAGGACACCCTCGGACACCGGGGAGCTGTTTTTT. Protein: CASSPRTPSDTGELFF.

The V and J genes are TRBV20-1 and TRBJ2-3; 7 nucleotides match TRBD2. Trimming removed 2 bases from V and 2 bases from J; junction bases left unmatched: 7. Germline V gives CDR1 DFQATT, CDR2 SNEGSKA (reference sequence). The CDR3 covers 15 residues. CDR3 in amino acids: CSARTSGAFTDTQYF. The CDR3, as DNA: TGCAGTGCTAGAACAAGCGGGGCATTCACAGATACGCAGTATTTT.

The V and J genes are TRBV9 and TRBJ2-1, with 10 bases that match TRBD2. Germline lookup yields CDR1 SGDLS and CDR2 YYNGEE. The CDR3 loop spans 15 amino acids. V lost 4 bases, J lost 4 bases, and 5 bases stayed unmatched. This chain's CDR3 is CASSPSGRLYNEQFF. The CDR3 coding sequence is TGTGCCAGCAGCCCTAGCGGGAGACTTTACAATGAGCAGTTCTTC.

The chain is built from TRBV19 and TRBJ2-7; D remains unclear. The CDR3 extends over 13 amino acids. Trimming took off 8 bases at V and 1 base at J, with 12 bases between the two ends. Per germline, CDR1 LNHDA and CDR2 SQIVND (reference sequence). The CDR3 here is CASSRERSYEQYF. The CDR3 region has the DNA TGTGCCAGTTCGAGAGAAAGGTCCTACGAGCAGTACTTC.

J is TRBJ1-5 and V is TRBV6-2 or TRBV6-3, with 7 bases identical to TRBD1. The CDR3 is made up of 15 amino acids. The germline gives CDR1 MNHEY, CDR2 SVGEGT. J was trimmed by 5 bases and V by 8 bases; bases with no gene match: 12. In DNA form, the CDR3 reads TGTGCCAGCGTACCCGGAAGACAGGGTCATCAGCCCCAGCATTTT. As protein: CASVPGRQGHQPQHF.